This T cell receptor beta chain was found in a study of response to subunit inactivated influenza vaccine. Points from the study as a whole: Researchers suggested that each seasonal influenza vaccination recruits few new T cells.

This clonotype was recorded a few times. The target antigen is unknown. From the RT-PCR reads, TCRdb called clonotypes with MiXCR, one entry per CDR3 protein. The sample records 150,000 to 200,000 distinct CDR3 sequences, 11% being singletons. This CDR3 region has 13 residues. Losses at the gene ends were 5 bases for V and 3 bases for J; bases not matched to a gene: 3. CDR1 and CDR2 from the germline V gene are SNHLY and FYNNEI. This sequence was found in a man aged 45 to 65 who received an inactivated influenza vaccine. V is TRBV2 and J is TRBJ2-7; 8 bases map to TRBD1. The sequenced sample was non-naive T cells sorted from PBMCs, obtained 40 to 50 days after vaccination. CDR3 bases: TGTGCCAGCAGTAACGACAGGGGCTACGAGCAGTACTTC. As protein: CASSNDRGYEQYF.